The present entry profiles one TCR beta chain with its context. These data belong to a study of T cells in Graves' hyperthyroidism and ophthalmopathy. From germline, CDR1 is WSHSY and CDR2 SAAADI. V lost 8 bases and J lost 7, with 18 bases in between. The CDR3 extends over 13 amino acids. The PBMCs were sourced from fresh peripheral blood (around 9.9 ml). Amplification of TCR beta CDR3 regions was performed using RNA transcripts as template. The HTBI set primed first-round TCR CDR3 RT-PCR. TCRdb fed the multiplex PCR reads into MiXCR, producing one record per CDR3 protein. This sample has over 250,000 distinct CDR3 sequences, with 20% to 25% found just once.

The sequence was obtained from a man aged 25-45 years with Graves' ophthalmopathy. This chain connects TRBV10-2 to TRBJ2-7, with D possibly called TRBD1 or TRBD2 (5 bases each). The sequenced material came from blood. The CDR3 DNA is TGCGCCAGCTTGAAACTTGAGAGGGGTGAGCAGTACTTC. Amino acids: CASLKLERGEQYF.